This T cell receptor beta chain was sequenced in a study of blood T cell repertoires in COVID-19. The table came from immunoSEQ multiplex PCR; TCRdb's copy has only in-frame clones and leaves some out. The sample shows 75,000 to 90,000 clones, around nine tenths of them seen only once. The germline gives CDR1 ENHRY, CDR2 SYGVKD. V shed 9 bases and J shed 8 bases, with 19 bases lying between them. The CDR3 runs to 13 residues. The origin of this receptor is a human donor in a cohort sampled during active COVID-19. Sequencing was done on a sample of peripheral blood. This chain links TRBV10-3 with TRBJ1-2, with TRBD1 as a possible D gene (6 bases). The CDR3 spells CAINRDGAMGYTF. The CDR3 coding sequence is TGTGCCATTAACAGGGATGGGGCCATGGGCTACACCTTC.